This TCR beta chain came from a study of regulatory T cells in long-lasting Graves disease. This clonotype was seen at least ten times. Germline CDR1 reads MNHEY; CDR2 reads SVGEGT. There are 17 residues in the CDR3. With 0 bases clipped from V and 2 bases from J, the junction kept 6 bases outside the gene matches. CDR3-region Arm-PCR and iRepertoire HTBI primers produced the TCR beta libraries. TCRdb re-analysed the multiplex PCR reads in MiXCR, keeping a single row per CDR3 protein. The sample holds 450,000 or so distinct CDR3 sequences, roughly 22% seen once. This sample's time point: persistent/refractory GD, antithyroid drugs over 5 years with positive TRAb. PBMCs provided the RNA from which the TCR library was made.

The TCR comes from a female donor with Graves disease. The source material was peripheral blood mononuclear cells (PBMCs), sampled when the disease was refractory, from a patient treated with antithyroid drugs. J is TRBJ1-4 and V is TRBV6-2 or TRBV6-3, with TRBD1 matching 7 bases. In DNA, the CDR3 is TGTGCCAGCAGTTACTCGACAGGGTCGCCCACTAATGAAAAACTGTTTTTT. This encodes CASSYSTGSPTNEKLFF.